This TCR beta chain was found in a study of naive and memory T cell subsets. Notes on the study in general: A few larger clonotypes appeared in naive repertoires, especially CD8, possibly memory cells re-expressing CD45RA.

As regards this clonotype: Its antigen is not identified.

Two oligonucleotides, mixed equimolar, formed the beta constant-region primer covering TRBC1 and TRBC2. Nested alpha and beta constant-region primers with the SP2 primer drove four PCR rounds on ligated cDNA. TCRdb reprocessed the UMI-ligation and nested PCR reads with MiXCR, giving one entry per CDR3 protein. Among over 80,000 distinct CDR3 sequences listed, over 9% were seen once. The sequencing input was naive CD4+ T cells from blood. The source is a human donor in good health.

The CDR3 spells CASSQGDGADTQYF. The CDR3 DNA reads TGTGCCAGCAGCCAAGGGGACGGGGCGGATACGCAGTATTTT. The chain employs TRBV4-2 and TRBJ2-3; either TRBD1 or TRBD2 may fit D (5 bases each). V shed 1 base and J shed 6 bases, with 11 bases lying between them. The germline V gene has CDR1 LGHNA and CDR2 YNFKEQ. CDR3 length: 14 amino acids.